The 2 T cell receptor beta chains in this list originate from one sample, sequenced in a study of T cells expressing NK-cell markers. TCRdb reprocessed the 5' RACE reads and keeps a single row for each CDR3 protein, giving no DNA. This table lists 500,000 to 600,000 distinct CDR3 sequences. Sequencing was carried out using blood T cells: a sorted CD56 or NKG2C T cell subset, CD4+ or CD8+ T cells, or bulk PBMC T cells (not recorded which). These receptors were taken from a man between 18 and 29 years old in good health.

The rearrangement links TRBV5-5 to TRBJ1-5. The CDR3 is 15 amino acids. Germline assignment: CDR1 SGHKS and CDR2 YYEKEE (reference sequence). The CDR3 reads CASSLSDRFEQPQHF. The entire variable domain, with the rest obtained from reference TRBV5-5 and TRBJ1-5, is as follows: DAGVTQSPTHLIKTRGQQVTLRCSPISGHKSVSWYQQVLGQGPQFIFQYYEKEERGRGNFPDRFSARQFPNYSSELNVNALLLGDSALYLCASSLSDRFEQPQHFGDGTRLSIL.

V is TRBV27 and J is TRBJ1-2. In germline, CDR1 is MNHEY, CDR2 SMNVEV (reference sequence). This CDR3 has 13 amino acids. CDR3 loop: CASASTDNYGYTF.